Sequencing of this TCR beta chain was carried out in a study of T cells after yellow fever vaccination. This CDR3 contains 13 residues. The ends lost 4 bases at V and 4 bases at J; junction bases unmatched: 2. In germline, CDR1 is SGDLS, CDR2 YYNGEE. TCRdb used MiXCR to reprocess the 5' RACE reads, holding one entry per CDR3 protein. Here the sample spans approximately 250,000 distinct CDR3 sequences, 5.5% to 8.5% being singletons. This clonotype was seen only a few times. Its specificity is not known. Findings and limits, study-wide: Few clonotypes appeared in both CD4 and CD8 compartments. Reappearance after the booster was seen for most primary-vaccination clones, at 96% CD4 and 75% to 90% CD8. Contaminating bulk clonotypes could be abundant in FACS-sorted repertoires. The secondary response was weaker but peaked faster, day 5 versus 15.

This chain connects TRBV9 to TRBJ2-4; 7 bases fit TRBD2. This sample comprised CD4+ T cells sorted from PBMCs, obtained on the day of the yellow fever booster vaccination. The clonotype was recovered from a man aged 30 to 45 who received the YFV17D yellow fever vaccine. CDR3 in amino acids: CASSKREKNIQYF. The CDR3, as DNA: TGTGCCAGCAGCAAGCGGGAAAAAAACATTCAGTACTTC.